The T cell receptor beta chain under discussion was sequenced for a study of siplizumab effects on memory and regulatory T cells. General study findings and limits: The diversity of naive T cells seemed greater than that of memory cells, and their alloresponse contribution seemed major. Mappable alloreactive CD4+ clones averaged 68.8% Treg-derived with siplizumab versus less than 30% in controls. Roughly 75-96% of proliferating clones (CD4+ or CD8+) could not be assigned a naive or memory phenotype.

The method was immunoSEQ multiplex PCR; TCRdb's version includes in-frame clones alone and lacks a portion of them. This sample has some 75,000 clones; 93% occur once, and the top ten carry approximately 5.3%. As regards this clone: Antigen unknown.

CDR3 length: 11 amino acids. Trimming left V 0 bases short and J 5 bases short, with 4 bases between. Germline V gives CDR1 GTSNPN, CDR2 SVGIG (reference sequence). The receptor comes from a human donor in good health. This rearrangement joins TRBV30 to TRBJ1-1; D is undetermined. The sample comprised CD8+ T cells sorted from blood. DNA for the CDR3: TGTGCCTGGAGTGTACCTACTGAAGCTTTCTTT. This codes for CAWSVPTEAFF.